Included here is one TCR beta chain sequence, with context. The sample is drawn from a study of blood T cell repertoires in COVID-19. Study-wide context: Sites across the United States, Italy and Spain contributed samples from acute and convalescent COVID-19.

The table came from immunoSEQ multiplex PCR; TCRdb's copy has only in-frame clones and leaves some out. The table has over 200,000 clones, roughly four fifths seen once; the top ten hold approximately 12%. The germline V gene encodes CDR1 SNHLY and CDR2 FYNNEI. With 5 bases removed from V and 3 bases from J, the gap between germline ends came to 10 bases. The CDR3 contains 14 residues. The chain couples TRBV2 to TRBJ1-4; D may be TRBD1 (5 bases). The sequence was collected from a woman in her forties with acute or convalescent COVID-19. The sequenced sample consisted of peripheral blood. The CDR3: CASSRGLANEKLFF. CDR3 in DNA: TGTGCCAGCAGTAGGGGTTTGGCTAATGAAAAACTGTTTTTT.